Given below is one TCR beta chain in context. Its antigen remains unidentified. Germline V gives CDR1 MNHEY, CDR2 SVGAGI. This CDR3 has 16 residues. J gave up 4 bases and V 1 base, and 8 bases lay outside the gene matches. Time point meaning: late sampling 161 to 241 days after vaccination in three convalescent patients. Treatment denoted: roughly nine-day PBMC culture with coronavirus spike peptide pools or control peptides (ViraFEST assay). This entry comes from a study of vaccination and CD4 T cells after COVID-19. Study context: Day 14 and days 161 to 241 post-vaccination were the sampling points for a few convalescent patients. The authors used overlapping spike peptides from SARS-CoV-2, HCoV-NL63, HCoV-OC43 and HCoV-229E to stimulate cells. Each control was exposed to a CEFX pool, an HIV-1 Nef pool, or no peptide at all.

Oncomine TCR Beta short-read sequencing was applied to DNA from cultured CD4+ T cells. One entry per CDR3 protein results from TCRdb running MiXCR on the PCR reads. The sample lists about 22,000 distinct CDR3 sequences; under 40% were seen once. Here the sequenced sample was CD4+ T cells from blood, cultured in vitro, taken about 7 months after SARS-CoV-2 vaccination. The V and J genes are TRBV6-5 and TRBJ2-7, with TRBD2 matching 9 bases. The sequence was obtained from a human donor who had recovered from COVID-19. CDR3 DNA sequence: TGTGCCAGCAGTTACTATAGCGGGAGCCCCTTGTACGAGCAGTACTTC. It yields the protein CASSYYSGSPLYEQYF.